This TCR beta chain stems from a study of T-cell reconstitution after alpha-beta-depleted transplantation in children. Findings and limits, study-wide: Diversity of TCRbeta at day 60 was high in some patients, arising from surviving recipient T cells and thymic progenitors. Expanded clones from the graft, numbering several hundred, reportedly supplied alpha-beta T cells about two months after transplant. T-cell counts and diversity were attributed mostly to newly produced T cells one year after transplant.

This clonotype was seen repeatedly, ten times or more. Its antigen is currently unknown. The TCRbeta library was prepared with unique molecular identifiers. One entry per CDR3 protein results from TCRdb running MiXCR on the PCR reads. The table has hundreds of thousands of distinct CDR3 sequences, 6.5% to 10% seen once; the top ten hold nearly 6.5%. Germline loops: CDR1 SGHRS, CDR2 YFSETQ. The CDR3 length is 16 residues. The junction had 8 bases not matched to a gene; V was cut back by 4 bases and J by 0 bases. This sequence originates from a male patient younger than 18 who had a stem cell transplant for acute lymphoblastic leukemia, so the T cells may come from the graft donor. The chain is built from TRBV5-1 and TRBJ2-3, with TRBD1 matching over 7 bases. The sequences come from PBMCs, mostly from graft donor cells, collected 180 days after TCRalphabeta/CD19-depleted stem cell transplant. The CDR3 DNA reads as TGCGCCAGCAGCCTGACAGGGCTCATCAGCACAGATACGCAGTATTTT. It yields the protein CASSLTGLISTDTQYF.